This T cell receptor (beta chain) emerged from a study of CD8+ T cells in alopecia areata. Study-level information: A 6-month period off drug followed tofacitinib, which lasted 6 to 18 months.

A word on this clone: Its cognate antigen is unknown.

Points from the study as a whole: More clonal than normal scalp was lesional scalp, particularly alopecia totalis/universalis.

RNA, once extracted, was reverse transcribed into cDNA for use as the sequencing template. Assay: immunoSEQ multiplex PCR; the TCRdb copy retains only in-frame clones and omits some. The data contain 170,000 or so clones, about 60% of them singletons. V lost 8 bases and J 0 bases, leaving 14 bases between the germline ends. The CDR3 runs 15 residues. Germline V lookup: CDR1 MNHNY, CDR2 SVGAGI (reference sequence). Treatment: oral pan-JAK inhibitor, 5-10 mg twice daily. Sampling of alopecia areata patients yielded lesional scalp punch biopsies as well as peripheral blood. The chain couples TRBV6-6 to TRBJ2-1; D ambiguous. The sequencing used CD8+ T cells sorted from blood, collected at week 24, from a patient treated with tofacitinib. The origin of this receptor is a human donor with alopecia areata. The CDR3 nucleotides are TGTGCCAGCGCTTTGGCCCTTAGCTCCTACAATGAGCAGTTCTTC. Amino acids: CASALALSSYNEQFF.